The clone carrying this TCR beta chain appeared a single time. Its target is not known. The PCR used 60 Vbeta and 13 Jbeta primers. Using immunoSEQ multiplex PCR, the repertoire was profiled, and TCRdb retains in-frame clones only, with some absent. The top ten clones hold approximately 15% of a sample with 150,000 to 200,000 clones, approximately 80% of them seen once. Donors likely had unrecorded immune exposures despite being nominally healthy when sampled. The data were obtained in a study of cytomegalovirus exposure and HLA in healthy donors. Across the whole study: Approximately 80 million unique TCRs from HLA-typed donors were held in an early data release. Study results and limitations: Prediction of most subjects' HLA-A and HLA-B alleles by TCR beta sequences was reportedly accurate. The productive fraction for most TCR beta V segments was about 87% or about 30% in an earlier analysis.

The V end lost 6 bases, the J end lost 8 bases, and 17 bases lay between the germline ends. Germline V CDR1 and CDR2: MDHEN, SYDVKM. This CDR3 contains 14 residues. The receptor was derived from a woman in her thirties or forties in good health and CMV-seronegative. The V call is TRBV28, the J call TRBJ2-4; TRBD1 might be the D (5 bases). The sample comprised PBMCs. Here the CDR3 reads CASRSRDLGDIQYF. In DNA form, the CDR3 reads TGTGCCAGCAGATCCCGTGATCTAGGGGACATTCAGTACTTC.